The 29 T cell receptor beta chains presented below share a single source sample, sequenced in a study of T cell responses to AZD1222 COVID-19 vaccine. Produced via immunoSEQ multiplex PCR; TCRdb's table is partial and in-frame only. The repertoire holds tens of thousands of clones, with 90% as singletons. The sample in question was peripheral blood, obtained on day 0 of AZD1222 vaccination. These receptor sequences come from an adult in good health.

The chain couples TRBV3-1 (or the pseudogene TRBV3-2) to TRBJ1-5; no clear D gene. Trimming shortened V by 0 bases and J by 5 bases, and 14 bases separated the two germline ends. From germline, CDR1 is LGHDT and CDR2 YNNKEL (reference sequence). This CDR3 contains 16 residues. CDR3 sequence reads: CASSQDNRAGDQPQHF. For the CDR3, the DNA is TGTGCCAGCAGCCAAGATAATAGGGCCGGCGATCAGCCCCAGCATTTT.

The chain is built from TRBV7-9 and TRBJ1-6; D perhaps matches TRBD1 (6 bases). Germline V CDR1 and CDR2: SEHNR, FQNEAQ (reference sequence). The V and J ends lost 3 bases and 7 bases respectively, with 13 bases between them. The CDR3 has 15 amino acids. CDR3 coding DNA: TGTGCCAGCAGCTTTACTACAGGGACGAATTCACCCCTCCACTTT. It specifies CASSFTTGTNSPLHF.

The CDR3 nucleotides read TGTGCCAGCAGTTCCCGGGGACAGAACACTGAAGCTTTCTTT. Amino acids: CASSSRGQNTEAFF. The chain has TRBV6-6 and TRBJ1-1, with a weak D call TRBD1 (6 bases). Trimming cost V 4 bases and J 1 base, with 10 bases left between them. CDR1 is MNHNY and CDR2 is SVGAGI in the germline V gene (reference sequence). CDR3 length: 14 amino acids.

The chain carries TRBV5-1 and TRBJ2-7; D is possibly TRBD1 (6 bases). V was shortened by 4 bases and J by 1 base, with 12 bases between the two germline ends. Looked up from germline, CDR1 is SGHRS and CDR2 is YFSETQ. This CDR3 has 14 residues. The CDR3 DNA is TGCGCCAGCAGCCGGTCGGACAGATCCTACGAGCAGTACTTC. It encodes CASSRSDRSYEQYF.

The chain couples TRBV6-2 or TRBV6-3 to TRBJ2-3; the D is unclear. Germline lookup yields CDR1 MNHEY and CDR2 SVGEGT. The CDR3 has 12 residues. Trimming stripped 5 bases from V and 3 bases from J, with 6 bases between. The CDR3, as DNA: TGTGCCAGCAGTCTAGGAACAGATACGCAGTATTTT. Its translation: CASSLGTDTQYF.

The chain couples TRBV5-1 to TRBJ2-7, with 13 bases matching TRBD2. V was pared by 4 bases and J by 4 bases, with 2 bases of the junction left unmatched. The CDR3 has 14 amino acids. CDR1 SGHRS and CDR2 YFSETQ come from the germline V gene. In nucleotides, the CDR3 is TGCGCCAGCAGCCCGACTAGCGGGAGGTACGAGCAGTACTTC. It encodes CASSPTSGRYEQYF. The full variable domain, its missing parts supplied by reference TRBV5-1 and TRBJ2-7, is KAGVTQTPRYLIKTRGQQVTLSCSPISGHRSVSWYQQTPGQGLQFLFEYFSETQRNKGNFPGRFSGRQFSNSRSEMNVSTLELGDSALYLCASSPTSGRYEQYFGPGTRLTVT.

CDR3: CASSDGGEATNEKLFF. The CDR3 DNA follows: TGCGCCAGCAGTGATGGGGGGGAGGCAACTAATGAAAAACTGTTTTTT. The chain uses TRBV10-2 and TRBJ1-4, with TRBD1 as a possible D gene (5 bases). Per germline, CDR1 WSHSY and CDR2 SAAADI. V lost 3 bases, J lost 0 bases, and 11 bases lay in between. The CDR3 spans 16 residues.

The chain joins TRBV12-3 or TRBV12-4 to TRBJ1-2; D is possibly TRBD1 (6 bases). Between the trimmed V and J ends, which lost 1 base and 10 bases, there was a span of 13 bases. This CDR3 spans 13 amino acids. In DNA form, the CDR3 reads TGTGCCAGCAGTTTAGGGGCCTCAGGGGACTACACCTTC. Its translation: CASSLGASGDYTF.

This clone has only a few counts. The genes are TRBV28 and TRBJ1-2; 7 nucleotides align to TRBD1. CDR1 is MDHEN, CDR2 SYDVKM, per germline. J was trimmed by 8 bases and V by 5 bases; bases with no gene match: 20. This CDR3 spans 17 amino acids. CDR3 in amino acids: CASSRGGNRGLIYGYTF. The CDR3 DNA is TGTGCCAGCAGTAGAGGGGGCAACAGGGGATTAATATACGGCTACACCTTC.

The chain carries TRBV5-1 and TRBJ2-7; 7 positions agree with TRBD1. CDR1 SGHRS and CDR2 YFSETQ come from the germline V gene. CDR3 size: 14 residues. J was trimmed by 4 bases and V by 4 bases; bases with no gene match: 8. CDR3 DNA: TGCGCCAGCAGCCATCCGACAGGGCAGTACGAGCAGTACTTC. Protein sequence: CASSHPTGQYEQYF.

V is TRBV5-4 and J is TRBJ2-7; 7 bases agree with TRBD2. CDR3 length: 14 residues. CDR1 and CDR2 from the germline V gene are SGHNT and YYREEE (reference sequence). Trimming at V came to 0 bases and at J to 3 bases, leaving 3 bases not matched to a gene. The CDR3 region is CASSLGGGYYEQYF. DNA of the CDR3: TGTGCCAGCAGCTTGGGGGGAGGGTACTACGAGCAGTACTTC. Looking up the rest from reference TRBV5-4 and TRBJ2-7 gives the full variable domain: ETGVTQSPTHLIKTRGQQVTLRCSSQSGHNTVSWYQQALGQGPQFIFQYYREEENGRGNFPPRFSGLQFPNYSSELNVNALELDDSALYLCASSLGGGYYEQYFGPGTRLTVT.

J is TRBJ1-1 and V is TRBV7-9, with D possibly TRBD1 on 5 matching bases. Germline V gene lookup returns CDR1 SEHNR and CDR2 FQNEAQ (reference sequence). Between the trimmed V and J ends, which lost 1 base and 0 bases, there was a span of 6 bases. The CDR3 has 14 residues. CDR3 DNA sequence: TGTGCCAGCAGCTTAGGACAGATGAACACTGAAGCTTTCTTT. Encoded protein: CASSLGQMNTEAFF.

The chain recombines TRBV20-1 with TRBJ1-2; no clear D. V gave up 3 bases and J gave up 6 bases, with 8 bases separating them. CDR1 is DFQATT and CDR2 is SNEGSKA in the germline V gene (reference sequence). This CDR3 has 11 residues. CDR3 region: CSASPGNGYTF. For the CDR3, the DNA is TGCAGTGCTAGTCCTGGGAATGGCTACACCTTC.

V and J are TRBV7-2 and TRBJ2-1, with 10 bases that match TRBD2. V lost 4 bases to trimming and J lost 9 bases; unmatched junction nucleotides: 3. Germline V CDR1 and CDR2: SGHTA, FQGNSA. The CDR3 is made up of 13 amino acids. CDR3 loop: CASSSAGGPEQFF. In DNA, the CDR3 is TGTGCCAGCAGCTCAGCGGGGGGGCCTGAGCAGTTCTTC.

The chain employs TRBV18 and TRBJ1-5, with D possibly being TRBD1 (6 bases). The ends were cut back, 6 bases at V and 7 bases at J, with 16 bases in the middle. CDR1 and CDR2 (germline): KGHSH, LQKENI. The length of the CDR3 is 14 residues. The CDR3 here is CASSWQGTEQPQHF. The DNA of the CDR3 is TGTGCCAGCTCTTGGCAGGGGACGGAACAGCCCCAGCATTTT. The variable domain in full, completed from reference TRBV18 and TRBJ1-5, reads NAGVMQNPRHLVRRRGQEARLRCSPMKGHSHVYWYRQLPEEGLKFMVYLQKENIIDESGMPKERFSAEFPKEGPSILRIQQVVRGDSAAYFCASSWQGTEQPQHFGDGTRLSIL.

The chain links TRBV21-1 to TRBJ2-4; the D segment call TRBD2 is taken from the table without a DNA check. TRBV21-1 is annotated as a pseudogene. CDR3 length: 19 residues. The CDR3 reads CASSKPERGGSPVKNIQYF. CDR3 in DNA: TGTGCCAGCAGCAAACCCGAGCGGGGGGGCTCCCCAGTGAAAAACATTCAGTACTTC.

V usage is TRBV19 and J usage is TRBJ2-7; tentatively, D is TRBD2 (7 bases). There are 14 residues in the CDR3. The germline gives CDR1 LNHDA, CDR2 SQIVND (reference sequence). Trimming left V 6 bases short and J 2 bases short, with 14 bases between. CDR3 nucleotide sequence: TGTGCCAGTAGCCGCGGGGGACAAACCTACGAGCAGTACTTC. Translation: CASSRGGQTYEQYF.

This chain connects TRBV24-1 to TRBJ1-2; 8 nucleotides align to TRBD1. With V trimmed by 4 bases and J by 4 bases, 10 bases remained unmatched. Germline assignment: CDR1 KGHDR and CDR2 SFDVKD. CDR3 length: 16 residues. The CDR3: CATSDPGQGGGYGYTF. CDR3 bases: TGTGCCACCAGTGACCCTGGACAGGGTGGGGGCTATGGCTACACCTTC.

The rearrangement uses TRBV7-2 and TRBJ1-4; 11 bases map to TRBD1. V was clipped by 0 bases and J by 8 bases; unmatched bases: 5. The germline V gene encodes CDR1 SGHTA and CDR2 FQGNSA. The CDR3 has 16 residues. For the CDR3, the DNA is TGTGCCAGCAGCTTAGCGGGGACAGGGGGACTAGAAAAACTGTTTTTT. The encoded protein is CASSLAGTGGLEKLFF.

This clone was seen only a few times. This chain uses TRBV7-9 with TRBJ2-7; 8 bases fit TRBD1. CDR3 length: 14 amino acids. Trimming removed 4 bases from V and 2 bases from J; junction bases left unmatched: 4. Germline V CDR1 and CDR2: SEHNR, FQNEAQ (reference sequence). The CDR3, as DNA: TGTGCCAGCAGCTCCCGGGACAGGACCTACGAGCAGTACTTC. Its protein product is CASSSRDRTYEQYF.

The genes are TRBV10-1 and TRBJ2-3, with TRBD1 matching over 7 bases. The CDR3 is made up of 14 amino acids. Germline CDR1 WNHNN, CDR2 SYGVQD (reference sequence). V shed 8 bases, J shed 0 bases, and the junction held 5 bases outside the gene matches. The CDR3 nucleotides are TGCGCCAGCTCTGGGACAGTCAGCACAGATACGCAGTATTTT. Protein sequence: CASSGTVSTDTQYF.

The J gene is TRBJ1-6, the V gene TRBV6-2 or TRBV6-3, with a possible D match to TRBD1 (6 bases). The V end was cut by 5 bases, the J end by 0 bases, with 11 bases between. There are 16 residues in the CDR3. Germline CDR1 reads MNHEY; CDR2 reads SVGEGT. The CDR3 bases are TGTGCCAGCAGTCGAGGACAGAGCTCCTATAATTCACCCCTCCACTTT. Its protein is CASSRGQSSYNSPLHF.

This clone came up once. The V gene is TRBV7-9, the J gene TRBJ1-4; TRBD1 matches at 7 bases. Germline V gene lookup returns CDR1 SEHNR and CDR2 FQNEAQ (reference sequence). The CDR3 contains 14 residues. Trimming cost V 5 bases and J 8 bases; bases outside gene matches: 8. DNA of the CDR3: TGTGCCAGCAGCCGTGACAGGGTTGGGGAAAAACTGTTTTTT. This sequence encodes CASSRDRVGEKLFF.

The chain combines TRBV3-1 (or the pseudogene TRBV3-2) with TRBJ1-6; D possibly corresponds to TRBD1 (5 bases). The germline V and J ends were trimmed by 6 bases and 10 bases, with 19 bases remaining between them. The CDR3 contains 15 residues. Germline assignment: CDR1 LGHDT and CDR2 YNNKEL (reference sequence). The CDR3 spells CASRDTGTVGSPLHF. The CDR3 DNA is TGTGCCAGCAGAGACACCGGGACCGTGGGGTCACCCCTCCACTTT.

The chain uses TRBV27 and TRBJ2-7, with 10 bases identical to TRBD2. The trim removed 6 bases at V and 3 bases at J, leaving 5 bases unmatched. This CDR3 contains 14 residues. Germline CDR1 and CDR2: MNHEY and SMNVEV (reference sequence). The CDR3 nucleotides read TGTGCCAGCAGATTGAGCGGGGGGGGCTACGAGCAGTACTTC. This sequence encodes CASRLSGGGYEQYF.

This chain uses TRBV5-1 with TRBJ1-2, with TRBD1 matching 7 bases. Germline-derived CDR1 and CDR2 are SGHRS and YFSETQ. V was pared by 0 bases and J by 9 bases, with 14 bases of the junction left unmatched. This CDR3 is built from 16 residues. CDR3 protein: CASSLGSRGGSGSYTF. CDR3 nucleotide sequence: TGCGCCAGCAGCTTGGGATCCAGGGGGGGCTCTGGGAGCTACACCTTC.

The rearrangement links TRBV4-1 to TRBJ1-2, with 9 nucleotides matching TRBD1. The CDR3 loop spans 15 amino acids. The ends lost 3 bases at V and 4 bases at J; junction bases unmatched: 6. From germline, CDR1 is MGHRA and CDR2 YSYEKL. The CDR3 loop is CASSQAGQGIYGYTF. Here the CDR3 DNA reads TGCGCCAGCAGCCAGGCGGGACAGGGTATCTATGGCTACACCTTC.

J is TRBJ1-6 and V is TRBV11-2; D might be TRBD1 (5 bases). Germline loops: CDR1 SGHAT, CDR2 FQNNGV. Deletions cut 5 bases from V and 10 bases from J, with 15 bases between. The CDR3 is 14 amino acids. CDR3 residues: CASSVAGLKSPLHF. DNA for the CDR3: TGTGCCAGCAGCGTCGCGGGGCTCAAATCACCCCTCCACTTT.

This chain connects TRBV10-3 to TRBJ2-5, with 8 bases matching TRBD2. Germline lookup yields CDR1 ENHRY and CDR2 SYGVKD. The V gene end was trimmed by 0 bases and the J gene end by 5 bases; junction bases not matched to a gene: 5. This CDR3 is built from 15 residues. The CDR3 loop reads CAISESPSGRETQYF. Here the CDR3 DNA reads TGTGCCATCAGTGAGTCGCCTAGCGGGCGGGAGACCCAGTACTTC.